This TCR beta chain was captured by sequencing in a study of control samples from healthy donors and cancer patients. TCRdb keeps only in-frame clones here, not all; method: immunoSEQ multiplex PCR. Here the sample spans about 120,000 clones, over 75% being singletons. This clone was observed a handful of times. The CDR3 loop spans 15 amino acids. V shed 8 bases and J shed 7 bases, with 18 bases lying between them. CDR1 is LNHDA, CDR2 SQIVND, per germline (reference sequence). This clonotype was sampled from a man between 60 and 75 years old in good health. The V call is TRBV19, the J call TRBJ1-6, with D maybe TRBD1 (5 bases). What was sequenced was blood. As DNA, the CDR3 is TGTGCCAGTGGGGGGGTCCGGGAACGGAATTCACCCCTCCACTTT. It specifies CASGGVRERNSPLHF.